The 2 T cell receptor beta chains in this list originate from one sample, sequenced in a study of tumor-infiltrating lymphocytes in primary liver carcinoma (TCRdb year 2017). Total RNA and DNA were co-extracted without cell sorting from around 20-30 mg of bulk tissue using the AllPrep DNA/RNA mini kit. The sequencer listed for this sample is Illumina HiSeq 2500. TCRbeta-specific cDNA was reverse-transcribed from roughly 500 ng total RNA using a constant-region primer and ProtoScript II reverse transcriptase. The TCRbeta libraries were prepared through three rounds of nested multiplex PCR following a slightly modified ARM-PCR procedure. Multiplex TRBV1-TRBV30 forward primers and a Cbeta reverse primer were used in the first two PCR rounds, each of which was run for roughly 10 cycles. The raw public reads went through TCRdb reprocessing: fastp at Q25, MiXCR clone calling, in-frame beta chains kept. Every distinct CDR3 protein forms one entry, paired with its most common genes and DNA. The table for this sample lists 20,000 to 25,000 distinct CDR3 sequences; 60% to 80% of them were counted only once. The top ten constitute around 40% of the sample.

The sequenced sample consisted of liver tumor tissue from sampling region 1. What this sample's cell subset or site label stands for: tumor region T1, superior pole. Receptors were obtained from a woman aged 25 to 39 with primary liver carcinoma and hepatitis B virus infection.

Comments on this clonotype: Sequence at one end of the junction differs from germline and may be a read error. The CDR3 region is CASSLTGNKPQHF. The CDR3 bases are TGTGCCAGCAGTCTCACAGGGAATAAGCCTCAGCATTTT. The chain is built from TRBV12-3 or TRBV12-4 and TRBJ1-5; possible D gene TRBD1, 6 bases. The CDR3 contains 13 residues.

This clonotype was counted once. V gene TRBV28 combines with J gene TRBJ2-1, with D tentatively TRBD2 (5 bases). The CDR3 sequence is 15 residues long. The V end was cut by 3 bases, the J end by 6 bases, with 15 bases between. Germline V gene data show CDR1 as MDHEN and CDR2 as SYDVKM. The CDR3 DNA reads TGTGCCAGCAGTTTCGTGGCAGCGGTACGCAATGAGCAGTTCTTC. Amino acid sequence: CASSFVAAVRNEQFF.